The T cell receptor (beta chain) under discussion was sequenced for a study of T cell responses to AZD1222 COVID-19 vaccine. On this clone itself: The antigen remains undetermined.

The assay was immunoSEQ multiplex PCR, and TCRdb's table has in-frame clones only and misses some. Of 95,000 to 100,000 clones listed, roughly 86% are singletons. Whole-study results and caveats: Two AZD1222 administrations were followed by greater Spike-specific TCR breadth and depth.

This clonotype was sampled from an adult who received the AZD1222 COVID-19 vaccine. The sequences come from peripheral blood, collected 28 days after the second AZD1222 dose.

In DNA form, the CDR3 reads TGTGCCAGCAGTGCCCTCGACAGCACTGAAGCTTTCTTT. Translated, it gives CASSALDSTEAFF. V is TRBV6-4 and J is TRBJ1-1, with D possibly being TRBD1 (5 bases). The CDR3 length is 13 residues. V was clipped by 4 bases and J by 4 bases, with 10 bases between them. The V gene's germline CDR1 is MRHNA and CDR2 SNTAGT.